One sample yielded the 19 T cell receptor beta chains listed below, sequenced in a study of control samples from healthy donors and cancer patients. The assay was immunoSEQ multiplex PCR, and TCRdb's table has in-frame clones only and misses some. Of 100,000 to 150,000 clones listed, over 75% are singletons. The sample taken for sequencing was blood. The receptors derive from a man over 45 in good health.

J is TRBJ1-1 and V is TRBV5-1; no clear D. This CDR3 region has 16 residues. V shed 0 bases and J shed 3 bases, with 15 bases lying between them. Germline CDR1 SGHRS, CDR2 YFSETQ. The CDR3 DNA sequence: TGCGCCAGCAGCTTGGCGGGTACAGCGAAGGACACTGAAGCTTTCTTT. It yields the protein CASSLAGTAKDTEAFF.

This rearrangement joins TRBV2 to TRBJ1-6; 11 positions match TRBD1. Germline loops: CDR1 SNHLY, CDR2 FYNNEI. This CDR3 has 14 amino acids. Trimming cost V 7 bases and J 8 bases; bases outside gene matches: 4. The CDR3 DNA reads as TGTGCCAGCACAGGACAGGGGGCTGATTCACCCCTCCACTTT. Amino acid sequence: CASTGQGADSPLHF.

The chain is built from TRBV6-4 and TRBJ2-1, with 11 bases aligning to TRBD1. Trimming cost V 2 bases and J 6 bases; bases outside gene matches: 0. The CDR3 spans 14 residues. Germline loops: CDR1 MRHNA, CDR2 SNTAGT. Written as DNA, the CDR3 is TGTGCCAGCAGTGACGGGACAGGGGGCAATGAGCAGTTCTTC. Encoded protein: CASSDGTGGNEQFF.

V gene TRBV9 combines with J gene TRBJ2-1, with a weak D call TRBD2 (7 bases). The V end was cut by 4 bases, the J end by 2 bases, with 10 bases between. Germline V lookup: CDR1 SGDLS, CDR2 YYNGEE. The CDR3 totals 14 residues. The CDR3, as DNA: TGTGCCAGCAGCTTAGGGGGGGCCTACAATGAGCAGTTCTTC. Translation gives CASSLGGAYNEQFF.

This chain joins TRBV6-4 and TRBJ2-1; tentative D call: TRBD1 (5 bases). V was clipped by 0 bases and J by 9 bases, with 9 bases between them. The CDR3 is 13 amino acids. Germline CDR1 is MRHNA and CDR2 is SNTAGT. The CDR3 protein is CASSDSMQGEQFF. CDR3 coding DNA: TGTGCCAGCAGTGACTCGATGCAGGGTGAGCAGTTCTTC.

The V gene is TRBV6-8, the J gene TRBJ2-4, with TRBD1 matching 12 bases. V was clipped by 5 bases and J by 2 bases; unmatched bases: 10. CDR1 and CDR2 from the germline V gene are MNHGY and SAAAGT. CDR3 length: 18 residues. The CDR3 protein is CASSEPRDRGRPKNIQYF. For the CDR3, the DNA is TGTGCCAGCAGTGAGCCCCGGGACAGGGGGCGGCCCAAAAACATTCAGTACTTC.

The V gene is TRBV28, the J gene TRBJ1-2, with D unresolved. The V end was cut by 3 bases, the J end by 7 bases, with 3 bases between. CDR1 MDHEN and CDR2 SYDVKM come from the germline V gene. The CDR3 runs 10 residues. The DNA for the CDR3 is TGTGCCAGCAGTTTGGGTGGCTACACCTTC. Its protein is CASSLGGYTF.

This chain joins TRBV5-6 and TRBJ1-4; D unclear. The germline V gene encodes CDR1 SGHDT and CDR2 YYEEEE. The CDR3 totals 14 residues. Trimming shortened V by 4 bases and J by 10 bases, and 17 bases separated the two germline ends. This CDR3 reads CASSPDPVRGKLFF. CDR3 DNA sequence: TGTGCCAGCAGCCCCGACCCGGTTCGGGGAAAACTGTTTTTT.

This sequence joins TRBV5-1 and TRBJ1-2; no reliable D call. Trimming left V 4 bases short and J 2 bases short, with 6 bases between. Germline CDR1 SGHRS, CDR2 YFSETQ. This CDR3 spans 12 amino acids. Here the CDR3 reads CASSGENYGYTF. DNA for the CDR3: TGCGCCAGCAGCGGGGAGAACTATGGCTACACCTTC.

This clone was detected a few times. Here the CDR3 reads CSVTRETQYF. The DNA for the CDR3 is TGCAGCGTCACTAGGGAGACCCAGTACTTC. The V and J genes are TRBV29-1 and TRBJ2-5, with a tentative D call TRBD2 (5 bases). The CDR3 runs to 10 residues. Germline lookup yields CDR1 SQVTM and CDR2 ANQGSEA. The V gene lost 6 bases and the J gene lost 5 bases, with 7 bases spanning the gap.

The chain joins TRBV3-1 (or the pseudogene TRBV3-2) to TRBJ2-5; TRBD2 might be the D (5 bases). V was trimmed by 1 base and J by 6 bases, leaving 6 bases between them. The CDR3 totals 12 residues. Germline lookup yields CDR1 LGHDT and CDR2 YNNKEL (reference sequence). This chain's CDR3 is CASSQAGKTQYF. CDR3 coding DNA: TGTGCCAGCAGCCAAGCGGGAAAGACCCAGTACTTC.

The V and J genes are TRBV5-1 and TRBJ2-2; TRBD2 matches at 9 bases. The germline gives CDR1 SGHRS, CDR2 YFSETQ. The CDR3 covers 15 residues. V gave up 2 bases and J gave up 6 bases; unmatched junction bases: 5. The CDR3 DNA follows: TGCGCCAGCAGCTTAGCGGGGGGTACCTCCGGGGAGCTGTTTTTT. Residues: CASSLAGGTSGELFF.

The rearrangement uses TRBV19 and TRBJ2-2; 9 bases are a match to TRBD1. Trimming cost V 4 bases and J 0 bases; bases outside gene matches: 3. The V gene's germline CDR1 is LNHDA and CDR2 SQIVND (reference sequence). This CDR3 region has 16 residues. The chain's CDR3 is CASSRWDRANTGELFF. The CDR3 coding sequence is TGTGCCAGTAGTAGGTGGGACAGGGCGAACACCGGGGAGCTGTTTTTT. The full variable domain, completed using reference TRBV19 and TRBJ2-2, is DGGITQSPKYLFRKEGQNVTLSCEQNLNHDAMYWYRQDPGQGLRLIYYSQIVNDFQKGDIAEGYSVSREKKESFPLTVTSAQKNPTAFYLCASSRWDRANTGELFFGEGSRLTVL.

The chain has TRBV11-2 and TRBJ2-1; TRBD2 aligns across 8 bases. Trimming cost V 5 bases and J 6 bases; bases outside gene matches: 12. Looked up from germline, CDR1 is SGHAT and CDR2 is FQNNGV. The CDR3 is 16 residues long. The CDR3 DNA reads TGTGCCAGCAGCGTTTCCGGGACTAGAGTCTTCAATGAGCAGTTCTTC. Translating gives CASSVSGTRVFNEQFF.

The chain couples TRBV10-1 to TRBJ2-3; 10 bases fit TRBD2. Germline CDR1 and CDR2: WNHNN and SYGVQD (reference sequence). This CDR3 is 14 amino acids long. V shed 6 bases, J shed 2 bases, and the junction held 2 bases outside the gene matches. The CDR3 loop is CASSSGGDTDTQYF. The CDR3 DNA follows: TGCGCCAGCAGCAGCGGGGGGGACACAGATACGCAGTATTTT.

The chain employs TRBV2 and TRBJ2-1, with a possible D match to TRBD1 (6 bases). Germline V CDR1 and CDR2: SNHLY, FYNNEI. The CDR3 has 16 amino acids. Trimming pared 2 bases from V and 5 bases from J, leaving 16 bases between. The chain's CDR3 is CASSEIAGVVNNEQFF. The CDR3 nucleotides read TGTGCCAGCAGTGAAATCGCAGGGGTCGTGAACAATGAGCAGTTCTTC.

The V call is TRBV7-2, the J call TRBJ2-7, with TRBD1 as a possible D gene (6 bases). V shed 4 bases and J shed 3 bases, with 19 bases lying between them. CDR3 length: 16 amino acids. Germline V gene lookup returns CDR1 SGHTA and CDR2 FQGNSA. Written as DNA, the CDR3 is TGTGCCAGCAGCTCCCCAACAGGGAAAGGCATCTACGAGCAGTACTTC. Its translation: CASSSPTGKGIYEQYF.

The rearrangement uses TRBV4-1 and TRBJ1-5; D perhaps matches TRBD1 (5 bases). This CDR3 contains 16 residues. Germline V gene data show CDR1 as MGHRA and CDR2 as YSYEKL. The ends were cut back, 4 bases at V and 7 bases at J, with 20 bases in the middle. The CDR3 DNA is TGCGCCAGCAGCCGAGCGGGGGGAAGGGTGGACCAGCCCCAGCATTTT. Residues: CASSRAGGRVDQPQHF.

This sequence joins TRBV5-8 and TRBJ2-7, with 13 bases that match TRBD2. The germline V gene has CDR1 SGHTS and CDR2 YDEGEE. This CDR3 is built from 17 residues. The ends lost 0 bases at V and 4 bases at J; junction bases unmatched: 7. The DNA of the CDR3 is TGTGCCAGCAGCTTGGGGTTCGGGACTAGCGGGGTTTACGAGCAGTACTTC. This encodes CASSLGFGTSGVYEQYF.